These 6 T cell receptor beta chains were all obtained from the same sample, sequenced in a study of blood T cell repertoires in COVID-19. Using immunoSEQ multiplex PCR, the repertoire was profiled, and TCRdb retains in-frame clones only, with some absent. The repertoire holds some 350,000 clones, with around 87% as singletons. What was sequenced was peripheral blood. These receptors originate from a human donor in a cohort sampled during active COVID-19.

The chain combines TRBV5-1 with TRBJ2-3; 7 bases line up with TRBD2. The CDR3 totals 15 residues. Germline V gives CDR1 SGHRS, CDR2 YFSETQ. V lost 4 bases and J lost 1; bases outside the gene matches: 6. Here the CDR3 reads CASSPAREGTDTQYF. The CDR3 coding sequence is TGCGCCAGCAGCCCAGCCCGGGAGGGCACAGATACGCAGTATTTT.

The chain recombines TRBV7-2 with TRBJ2-3, with 8 bases that match TRBD2. Germline V CDR1 and CDR2: SGHTA, FQGNSA. V dropped 4 bases and J dropped 2; count of bases not matched to a gene: 8. The CDR3 is made up of 16 amino acids. The CDR3 region is CASSSGAGGDTDTQYF. Written as DNA, the CDR3 is TGTGCCAGCAGCTCCGGCGCGGGGGGTGACACAGATACGCAGTATTTT.

The gene calls are TRBV4-2 and TRBJ2-2, with 11 bases matching TRBD2. Germline CDR1 is LGHNA and CDR2 is YNFKEQ. Germline trimming cut 8 bases from V and 3 bases from J; bases unmatched to any gene: 14. This CDR3 spans 18 amino acids. The CDR3 DNA follows: TGTGCCAGCTCGGCCACTTTAGCGGGAGGGCCAGACACCGGGGAGCTGTTTTTT. It translates to CASSATLAGGPDTGELFF.

The gene calls are TRBV7-6 and TRBJ2-1; 8 nucleotides line up with TRBD1. Germline V gene sequence: CDR1 SGHVS, CDR2 FNYEAQ. V gave up 2 bases and J gave up 9 bases; unmatched junction bases: 21. The length of the CDR3 is 19 residues. CDR3 coding DNA: TGTGCCAGCAGCTTATTCGAGACAGGGGTGGAGGTGACAACCAGTGAGCAGTTCTTC. It yields the protein CASSLFETGVEVTTSEQFF.

The chain has TRBV5-1 and TRBJ2-7; a possible D gene is TRBD2 (6 bases). CDR1 is SGHRS and CDR2 is YFSETQ in the germline V gene. The CDR3 is 15 residues long. V was shortened by 1 base and J by 0 bases, with 11 bases between the two germline ends. The CDR3 sequence is CASSLSGPPSYEQYF. The CDR3 coding sequence is TGCGCCAGCAGCTTGAGCGGGCCTCCCTCCTACGAGCAGTACTTC.

The rearrangement uses TRBV7-3 and TRBJ2-1, with TRBD2 identical over 12 bases. The CDR3 is 15 amino acids. Trimming took 5 bases from V and 7 from J; bases not matched to a gene: 6. Germline CDR1 reads SGHTA; CDR2 reads FQGTGA. This chain's CDR3 is CASSPRTSGVNEQFF. The CDR3 region has the DNA TGTGCCAGCAGCCCCCGGACTAGCGGGGTGAATGAGCAGTTCTTC.